The 31 T cell receptor beta chains listed next were all sequenced from one sample in a study of patients and donors after allogeneic stem cell transplantation (dated by TCRdb to 2020 to 2021). The method was RT-PCR. Sequencing took place on a NextSeq 550. In TCRdb, the public reads were trimmed at Q25 with fastp and aligned with MiXCR, with productive beta chains retained. All rows with the same CDR3 protein become a single entry with the most common DNA and genes. The sample table records roughly 30,000 distinct CDR3 sequences; under 7.5% of these occur just once. The ten largest make up approximately 35% of the sample. Sequenced input: blood, either unsorted or a sorted T cell fraction (not recorded which). These TCRs come from a human donor who was either an allogeneic HSCT recipient or a stem cell or donor lymphocyte infusion donor (not recorded which). It is not recorded whose cells these are; they may come from a transplant donor.

At least ten counts were recorded for this clonotype. The V call is TRBV7-9, the J call TRBJ2-1, with D maybe TRBD2 (6 bases). The CDR3 loop spans 14 amino acids. Germline CDR1 and CDR2: SEHNR and FQNEAQ (reference sequence). V was pared by 3 bases and J by 7 bases, with 13 bases between. The CDR3 DNA reads TGTGCCAGCAGCTTTTTGACTAGACAGAATGAGCAGTTCTTC. Its protein product is CASSFLTRQNEQFF.

This clonotype was detected many times. The CDR3 sequence: CATSDLASGKGTSTDTQYF. DNA of the CDR3: TGTGCCACCAGTGATTTAGCTAGCGGGAAAGGGACTAGCACAGATACGCAGTATTTT. V gene TRBV24-1 combines with J gene TRBJ2-3; TRBD2 matches at 9 bases. Per germline, CDR1 KGHDR and CDR2 SFDVKD. CDR3 size: 19 residues. V was pared by 1 base and J by 0 bases, with 10 bases of the junction left unmatched.

This clonotype was seen repeatedly, ten times or more. The chain recombines TRBV6-5 with TRBJ2-3; TRBD1 aligns across 7 bases. The CDR3 runs to 16 residues. Germline-derived CDR1 and CDR2 are MNHEY and SVGAGI. With V trimmed by 1 base and J by 3 bases, 7 bases remained unmatched. The CDR3 loop is CASSYLTGSRTDTQYF. The CDR3 region has the DNA TGTGCCAGCAGTTACTTGACAGGGAGTAGAACAGATACGCAGTATTTT.

V usage is TRBV20-1 and J usage is TRBJ2-7; D is undetermined. Trimming took off 0 bases at V and 0 bases at J, with 12 bases between the two ends. The CDR3 is 15 amino acids. CDR1 and CDR2 from the germline V gene are DFQATT and SNEGSKA (reference sequence). CDR3 sequence: CSARDYGGPSYEQYF. In DNA form, the CDR3 reads TGCAGTGCTAGAGATTACGGTGGACCCTCCTACGAGCAGTACTTC.

Only a few counts were recorded for this clonotype. The chain couples TRBV15 to TRBJ2-3, with TRBD2 matching over 10 bases. J lost 2 bases, V lost 3 bases, and 2 bases had no gene match. Germline V CDR1 and CDR2: LNHNV, YYDKDF (reference sequence). This CDR3 region has 15 residues. The CDR3: CATSSLAGATDTQYF. The DNA for the CDR3 is TGTGCCACCAGCAGTCTAGCGGGAGCCACAGATACGCAGTATTTT.

On this clonotype itself: A much bigger clone sits one base away, suggesting this may be a read error. In nucleotides, the CDR3 is TGCGCCAGAAGCCAGCAGGTCGCGGAGACCCAGTACTTC. It translates to CARSQQVAETQYF. This rearrangement joins TRBV5-1 to TRBJ2-5; the D is unclear. V was cut by 8 bases and J by 5 bases, with 16 bases left in between. There are 13 residues in the CDR3. The germline V gene encodes CDR1 SGHRS and CDR2 YFSETQ.

Points on this clonotype: One junction end disagrees with the germline gene, perhaps due to a read error. The chain joins TRBV28 to TRBJ2-6; no clear D. The CDR3 has 10 residues. Germline V gives CDR1 MDHEN, CDR2 SYDVKM. The CDR3 region is CPSGANVLTF. The CDR3 DNA reads TGCCCCTCTGGGGCCAACGTCCTGACTTTC.

The chain is built from TRBV5-6 and TRBJ2-1, with D perhaps assigned TRBD1 or TRBD2 (6 bases each). The CDR3 is 13 amino acids. V was trimmed by 0 bases and J by 15 bases, leaving 16 bases between them. Germline V gene data show CDR1 as SGHDT and CDR2 as YYEEEE. The CDR3 coding sequence is TGTGCCAGCAGCTTGGTCGGGGGCCTTGGGTGGTTCTTC. Encoded protein: CASSLVGGLGWFF.

This clonotype showed up many times. The chain carries TRBV3-1 and TRBJ2-2, with TRBD1 matching 11 bases. The CDR3 is 18 residues long. V was clipped by 0 bases and J by 5 bases; unmatched bases: 8. Germline CDR1 LGHDT, CDR2 YNNKEL (reference sequence). The CDR3 spells CASSQDLADRGPTGELFF. CDR3 DNA sequence: TGTGCCAGCAGCCAAGATCTGGCGGACAGGGGGCCGACCGGGGAGCTGTTTTTT. The whole variable domain, remainder taken from reference TRBV3-1 and TRBJ2-2, is DTAVSQTPKYLVTQMGNDKSIKCEQNLGHDTMYWYKQDSKKFLKIMFSYNNKELIINETVPNRFSPKSPDKAHLNLHINSLELGDSAVYFCASSQDLADRGPTGELFFGEGSRLTVL.

As concerns this clonotype: It may be a read error: a sequence one base away is much more abundant. The chain employs TRBV3-1 and TRBJ2-7; TRBD1 matches at 9 bases. The CDR3 covers 15 residues. Germline V gene data show CDR1 as LGHDT and CDR2 as YNNKEL (reference sequence). DNA of the CDR3: TGTGCCAGCAGCAAGGGACAGGGCACCCCCTACAAGCAGTACTTC. As protein: CASSKGQGTPYKQYF.

This clonotype was observed at least ten times. CDR3 sequence: CASSRTSGSEADTQYF. CDR3 DNA sequence: TGCGCCAGCAGCCGTACTAGCGGGAGTGAGGCAGATACGCAGTATTTT. The chain combines TRBV4-1 with TRBJ2-3; 11 bases agree with TRBD2. J gave up 4 bases and V 4 bases, and 7 bases lay outside the gene matches. The length of the CDR3 is 16 residues. From germline, CDR1 is MGHRA and CDR2 YSYEKL.

This clonotype was picked up many times. V gene TRBV20-1 combines with J gene TRBJ2-7, with unresolved D. Trimming removed 7 bases from V and 6 bases from J, with 22 bases in between. Looked up from germline, CDR1 is DFQATT and CDR2 is SNEGSKA (reference sequence). This CDR3 region has 14 residues. CDR3 sequence: CSGSKLRALSEQYF. Written as DNA, the CDR3 is TGCAGTGGAAGCAAGCTCCGGGCCCTCAGCGAGCAGTACTTC.

Many counts were recorded for this clonotype. V is TRBV29-1 and J is TRBJ2-1; no definite D call. V was pared by 0 bases and J by 15 bases, with 15 bases between. This CDR3 comprises 12 residues. Germline-derived CDR1 and CDR2 are SQVTM and ANQGSEA. In DNA, the CDR3 is TGCAGCGTTGAAGAGGTTGTCAGGTTCCGGTTCTTC. It translates to CSVEEVVRFRFF.

This clonotype has a count of ten or more. The chain uses TRBV5-1 and TRBJ1-2; D unresolved. Germline-derived CDR1 and CDR2 are SGHRS and YFSETQ. The CDR3 is made up of 17 amino acids. V shed 0 bases and J shed 6 bases, with 21 bases lying between them. This CDR3 is CASSLAPTDSLSDGYTF. The CDR3 DNA follows: TGCGCCAGCAGCTTGGCGCCAACTGACTCACTCTCGGATGGCTACACCTTC.

This clonotype was observed many times. This sequence joins TRBV7-2 and TRBJ1-5, with D unresolved. The CDR3 length is 13 residues. V dropped 3 bases and J dropped 6 bases, with 9 bases sitting between them. CDR1 is SGHTA and CDR2 is FQGNSA in the germline V gene. This CDR3 reads CASSFAPLQPQHF. CDR3 sequence (DNA): TGTGCCAGCAGCTTCGCTCCCCTTCAGCCCCAGCATTTT.

This clonotype was seen many times. This chain connects TRBV7-9 to TRBJ1-5, with D maybe TRBD1 (5 bases). CDR1 and CDR2 from the germline V gene are SEHNR and FQNEAQ (reference sequence). The CDR3 has 15 residues. Trimming left V 5 bases short and J 6 bases short, with 17 bases between. CDR3 in amino acids: CASSPGVGTVQPQHF. The CDR3 DNA reads TGTGCCAGCAGCCCCGGGGTCGGGACCGTTCAGCCCCAGCATTTT.

In its sample, this clonotype was seen many times. The chain recombines TRBV7-2 with TRBJ2-4; 7 bases match TRBD1. The V gene end was trimmed by 5 bases and the J gene end by 8 bases; junction bases not matched to a gene: 15. The germline gives CDR1 SGHTA, CDR2 FQGNSA. This CDR3 has 16 amino acids. In nucleotides, the CDR3 is TGTGCCAGCAGCCTCGGGACAGTTTCGATAGGGGACATTCAGTACTTC. Its protein is CASSLGTVSIGDIQYF.

V and J are TRBV7-3 and TRBJ2-1, with D unresolved. The germline V and J ends were trimmed by 4 bases and 0 bases, with 10 bases remaining between them. This CDR3 comprises 15 residues. Germline V gene data show CDR1 as SGHTA and CDR2 as FQGTGA. The DNA of the CDR3 is TGTGCCAGCAGCTGGACCTCGAGCTCCTACAATGAGCAGTTCTTC. Translated: CASSWTSSSYNEQFF.

This clonotype is classed as medium-sized. The chain has TRBV24-1 and TRBJ2-1; TRBD2 might be the D (6 bases). Trimming left V 6 bases short and J 8 bases short, with 16 bases between. The CDR3 length is 14 residues. Germline assignment: CDR1 KGHDR and CDR2 SFDVKD. The CDR3 nucleotides read TGTGCCACCAGTCGGTCGGGAGATAGGCATGAGCAGTTCTTC. Its protein is CATSRSGDRHEQFF.

This clonotype was seen ten or more times. The CDR3 region is CASSVGGLANNEQFF. The CDR3 DNA follows: TGTGCCAGCAGTGTTGGGGGACTAGCGAACAATGAGCAGTTCTTC. The chain employs TRBV9 and TRBJ2-1, with 10 bases that match TRBD2. After removal of 5 bases from V and 5 bases from J, the junction contained 7 bases not matched to a gene. Germline V gene data show CDR1 as SGDLS and CDR2 as YYNGEE. The CDR3 length is 15 residues. Variable domain in full (rest from reference TRBV9 and TRBJ2-1): DSGVTQTPKHLITATGQRVTLRCSPRSGDLSVYWYQQSLDQGLQFLIQYYNGEERAKGNILERFSAQQFPDLHSELNLSSLELGDSALYFCASSVGGLANNEQFFGPGTRLTVL.

The chain is built from TRBV6-5 and TRBJ2-1; 8 bases fit TRBD2. From germline, CDR1 is MNHEY and CDR2 SVGAGI. The CDR3 runs 17 residues. Trimming at V came to 6 bases and at J to 3 bases, leaving 13 bases not matched to a gene. In DNA, the CDR3 is TGTGCCAGCAGGGGGAAGGCTAGCGGGCTTTACTACAATGAGCAGTTCTTC. Translating it yields CASRGKASGLYYNEQFF.

The chain has TRBV28 and TRBJ2-7, with TRBD2 matching over 13 bases. CDR3 size: 15 residues. The germline gives CDR1 MDHEN, CDR2 SYDVKM. The trim removed 5 bases at V and 6 bases at J, leaving 7 bases unmatched. CDR3 in amino acids: CASSGRTSGSGEQYF. CDR3 bases: TGTGCCAGCAGTGGACGGACTAGCGGGAGTGGCGAGCAGTACTTC.

CDR3 in amino acids: CASSPSRGAADTQYF. The CDR3 bases are TGTGCCAGCAGCCCCTCAAGGGGAGCGGCAGATACGCAGTATTTT. V usage is TRBV7-3 and J usage is TRBJ2-3; either TRBD1 or TRBD2 may supply D (5 bases each). This CDR3 is 15 amino acids long. The V gene's germline CDR1 is SGHTA and CDR2 FQGTGA. Deletions cut 5 bases from V and 4 bases from J, with 16 bases between.

The gene calls are TRBV11-3 and TRBJ2-2; D not certain. The CDR3 loop spans 14 amino acids. Trimming stripped 1 base from V and 7 bases from J, with 10 bases between. Germline loops: CDR1 SGHNT, CDR2 YENEEA. CDR3 loop: CASSLARPGGELFF. CDR3 DNA: TGTGCCAGCAGCTTAGCCAGGCCAGGCGGGGAGCTGTTTTTT.

V is TRBV14 and J is TRBJ2-3; TRBD1 might be the D (6 bases). The germline gives CDR1 SGHDN, CDR2 FVKESK. V was cut by 3 bases and J by 6 bases, with 13 bases left in between. The length of the CDR3 is 14 residues. The CDR3 sequence is CASSQSPGADTQYF. The CDR3 region has the DNA TGTGCCAGCAGCCAGAGCCCAGGGGCGGATACGCAGTATTTT.

This clonotype was observed many times. This rearrangement joins TRBV7-3 to TRBJ2-3; 10 nucleotides align to TRBD2. The CDR3 loop spans 13 amino acids. J gave up 12 bases and V 5 bases, and 8 bases lay outside the gene matches. CDR1 is SGHTA, CDR2 FQGTGA, per germline. CDR3: CASSRAGGPFQYF. The CDR3 DNA reads TGTGCCAGCAGCCGAGCGGGAGGGCCTTTTCAGTATTTT.

V and J are TRBV7-2 and TRBJ2-1, with TRBD2 matching over 8 bases. The V and J ends lost 6 bases and 6 bases, in that order; junction bases with no gene match: 4. CDR1 is SGHTA, CDR2 FQGNSA, per germline. The CDR3 length is 13 residues. For the CDR3, the DNA is TGTGCCAGCAGTTTCGGGACTAGCAATGAGCAGTTCTTC. This gives the protein CASSFGTSNEQFF.

The table lists this clonotype with many counts. The V call is TRBV7-2, the J call TRBJ2-5, with 8 positions matching TRBD2. V gave up 3 bases and J gave up 6 bases; unmatched junction bases: 6. This CDR3 is built from 14 residues. Germline loops: CDR1 SGHTA, CDR2 FQGNSA. CDR3 amino acids: CASSFSGRGKTQYF. Written as DNA, the CDR3 is TGTGCCAGCAGCTTCTCCGGGAGGGGAAAGACCCAGTACTTC.

The chain combines TRBV15 with TRBJ2-1; 10 nucleotides match TRBD2. The V and J ends lost 2 bases and 0 bases, in that order; junction bases with no gene match: 1. The germline V gene encodes CDR1 LNHNV and CDR2 YYDKDF (reference sequence). CDR3 length equals 16 residues. The CDR3 here is CATSRTSGNSYNEQFF. DNA of the CDR3: TGTGCCACCAGCAGAACTAGCGGGAACTCCTACAATGAGCAGTTCTTC.

This clonotype showed up many times. V usage is TRBV3-1 and J usage is TRBJ2-3; D may be TRBD1 (6 bases). The CDR3 has 12 residues. Per germline, CDR1 LGHDT and CDR2 YNNKEL (reference sequence). The V and J ends lost 6 bases and 6 bases respectively, with 10 bases between them. CDR3 in amino acids: CASRGTWDTQYF. CDR3 sequence (DNA): TGTGCCAGCAGAGGGACATGGGATACGCAGTATTTT.

Worth noting for this clonotype: At one of its ends the junction is not consistent with the germline gene, which may arise from a read error. This rearrangement joins TRBV4-1 to TRBJ1-1, with 8 nucleotides matching TRBD1. Germline V lookup: CDR1 MGHRA, CDR2 YSYEKL. The CDR3 length is 17 residues. The CDR3 protein is CASSQEAGGSVWTQAFF. CDR3 nucleotide sequence: TGCGCCAGCAGCCAAGAGGCAGGGGGCAGTGTCTGGACTCAAGCCTTCTTT.